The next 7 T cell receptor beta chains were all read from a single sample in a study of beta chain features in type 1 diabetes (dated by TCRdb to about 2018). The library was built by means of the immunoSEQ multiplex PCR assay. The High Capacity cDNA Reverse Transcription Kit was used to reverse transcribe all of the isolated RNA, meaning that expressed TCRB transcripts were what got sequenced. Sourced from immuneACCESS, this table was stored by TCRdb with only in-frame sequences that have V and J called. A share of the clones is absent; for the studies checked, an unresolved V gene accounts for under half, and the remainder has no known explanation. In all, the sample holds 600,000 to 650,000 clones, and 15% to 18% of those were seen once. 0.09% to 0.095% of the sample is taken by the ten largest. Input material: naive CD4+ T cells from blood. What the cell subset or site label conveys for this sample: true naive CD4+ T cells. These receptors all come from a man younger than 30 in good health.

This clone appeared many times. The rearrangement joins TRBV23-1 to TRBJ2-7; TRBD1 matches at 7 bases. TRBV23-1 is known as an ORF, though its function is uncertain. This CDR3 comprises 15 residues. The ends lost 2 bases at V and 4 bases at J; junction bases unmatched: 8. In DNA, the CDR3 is TGCGCCAGCAGTCAAGCGATACAGGGGTTGTACGAGCAGTACTTC. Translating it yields CASSQAIQGLYEQYF.

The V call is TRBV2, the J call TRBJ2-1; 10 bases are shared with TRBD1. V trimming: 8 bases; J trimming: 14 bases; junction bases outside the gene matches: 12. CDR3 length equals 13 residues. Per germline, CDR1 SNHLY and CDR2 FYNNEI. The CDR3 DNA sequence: TGTGCCAGCTCCTCGACAGGGGGCGCTTCCAAGTTCTTC. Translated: CASSSTGGASKFF.

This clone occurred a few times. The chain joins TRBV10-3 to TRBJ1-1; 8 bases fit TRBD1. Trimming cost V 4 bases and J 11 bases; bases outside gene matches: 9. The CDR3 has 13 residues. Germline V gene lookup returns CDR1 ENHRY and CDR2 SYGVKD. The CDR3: CAISGQGRLSAFF. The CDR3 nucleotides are TGTGCCATCAGTGGACAGGGGAGATTGTCGGCTTTCTTT.

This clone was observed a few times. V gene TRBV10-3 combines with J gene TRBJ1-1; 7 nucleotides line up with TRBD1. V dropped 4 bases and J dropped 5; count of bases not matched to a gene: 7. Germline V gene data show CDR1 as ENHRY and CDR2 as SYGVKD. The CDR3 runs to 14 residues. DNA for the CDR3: TGTGCCATCAGTGGGACAGGCCAGGGTACTGAAGCTTTCTTT. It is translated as CAISGTGQGTEAFF.

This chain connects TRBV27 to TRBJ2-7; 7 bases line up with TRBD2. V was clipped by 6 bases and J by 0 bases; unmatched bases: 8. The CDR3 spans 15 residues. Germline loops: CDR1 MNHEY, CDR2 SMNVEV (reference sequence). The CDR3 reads CASRLANTISYEQYF. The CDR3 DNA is TGTGCCAGCAGACTAGCGAATACGATCTCCTACGAGCAGTACTTC.

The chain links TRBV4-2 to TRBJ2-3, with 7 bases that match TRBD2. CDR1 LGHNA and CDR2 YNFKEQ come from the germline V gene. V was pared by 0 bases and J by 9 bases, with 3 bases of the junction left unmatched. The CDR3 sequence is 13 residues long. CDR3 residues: CASSQDQRDTQYF. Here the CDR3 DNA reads TGTGCCAGCAGCCAAGATCAGCGGGACACGCAGTATTTT.

The CDR3 reads CASSLGGQDYGYTF. CDR3 sequence (DNA): TGTGCCAGCAGTTTGGGGGGGCAAGACTATGGCTACACCTTC. J is TRBJ1-2 and V is TRBV28, with D maybe TRBD1 (6 bases). The CDR3 totals 14 residues. The germline gives CDR1 MDHEN, CDR2 SYDVKM. The V end lost 3 bases, the J end lost 3 bases, and 11 bases lay between the germline ends.